The source of this T cell receptor beta chain is a study of T cell responses to AZD1222 COVID-19 vaccine. Study results and limitations: Donor demographics were predominantly white British with a female majority; clonal diversity may be underestimated. Of spike-specific TCRs, nearly half reportedly target regions left unmutated in variants.

This clone has only a few counts. The antigen is undetermined. Generated by immunoSEQ multiplex PCR, the TCRdb table keeps only in-frame clones and is missing some. The sample holds under 40,000 clones, about four fifths seen once. Germline V CDR1 and CDR2: SGHNT, YYREEE (reference sequence). The CDR3 extends over 13 amino acids. V lost 4 bases and J lost 5, with 12 bases in between. The V and J genes are TRBV5-4 and TRBJ1-2; weak D call: TRBD1 (6 bases). Here the sequenced sample was peripheral blood, taken 28 days after the second AZD1222 dose. This clonotype originated in an adult who received the AZD1222 COVID-19 vaccine. Written as DNA, the CDR3 is TGTGCCAGCAGCCGCGAAACAGGGTATGGCTACACCTTC. Its translation is CASSRETGYGYTF.